This T cell receptor (beta chain) comes out of a study of T-cell memory formation after mild COVID-19. Trimming took 9 bases from V and 0 from J, leaving 10 bases between them. Germline V CDR1 and CDR2: KGHDR, SFDVKD. The CDR3 is 14 amino acids. TCRdb analysed the 5' RACE reads with MiXCR anew, one entry per CDR3 protein. The sample includes about 210,000 distinct CDR3 sequences, over 9.5% seen only once; the top ten take approximately 3%. The chain uses TRBV24-1 and TRBJ2-2; D unclear. Sequencing was carried out using PBMCs or a T cell subset sorted from them (not recorded which). The sequence was collected from a man younger than 35 who had mild COVID-19 (a few samples of this study predate the infection). Cell type and time point are not known. The CDR3 sequence is CATGGRPNTGELFF. The CDR3 DNA sequence: TGTGCCACCGGCGGCAGGCCGAACACCGGGGAGCTGTTTTTT.